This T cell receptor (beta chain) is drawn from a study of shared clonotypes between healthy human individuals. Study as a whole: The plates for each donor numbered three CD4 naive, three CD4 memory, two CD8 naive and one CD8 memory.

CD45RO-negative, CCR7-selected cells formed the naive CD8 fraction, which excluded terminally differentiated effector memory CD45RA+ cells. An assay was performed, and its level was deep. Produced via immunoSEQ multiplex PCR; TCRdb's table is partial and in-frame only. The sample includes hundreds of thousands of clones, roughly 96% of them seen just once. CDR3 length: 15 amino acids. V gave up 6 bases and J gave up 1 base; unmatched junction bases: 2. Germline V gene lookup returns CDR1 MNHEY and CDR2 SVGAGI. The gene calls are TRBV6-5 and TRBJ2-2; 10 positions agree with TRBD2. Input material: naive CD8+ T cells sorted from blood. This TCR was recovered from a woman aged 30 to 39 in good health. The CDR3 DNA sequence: TGTGCCAGCAGCACTAGCGGGGAGAACACCGGGGAGCTGTTTTTT. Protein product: CASSTSGENTGELFF.